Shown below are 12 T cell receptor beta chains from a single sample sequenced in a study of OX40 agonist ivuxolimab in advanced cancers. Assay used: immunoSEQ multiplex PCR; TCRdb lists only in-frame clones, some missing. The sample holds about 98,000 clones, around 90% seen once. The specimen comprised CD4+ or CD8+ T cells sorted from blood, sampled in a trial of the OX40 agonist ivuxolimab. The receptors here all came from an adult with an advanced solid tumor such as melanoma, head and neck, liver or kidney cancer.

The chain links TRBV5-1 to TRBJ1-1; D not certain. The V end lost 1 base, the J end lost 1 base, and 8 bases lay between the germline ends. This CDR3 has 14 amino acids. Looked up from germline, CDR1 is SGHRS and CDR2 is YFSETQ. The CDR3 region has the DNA TGCGCCAGCAGCTTGAGGTGGGCGAACACTGAAGCTTTCTTT. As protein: CASSLRWANTEAFF. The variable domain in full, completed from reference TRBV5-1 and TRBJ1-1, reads KAGVTQTPRYLIKTRGQQVTLSCSPISGHRSVSWYQQTPGQGLQFLFEYFSETQRNKGNFPGRFSGRQFSNSRSEMNVSTLELGDSALYLCASSLRWANTEAFFGQGTRLTVV.

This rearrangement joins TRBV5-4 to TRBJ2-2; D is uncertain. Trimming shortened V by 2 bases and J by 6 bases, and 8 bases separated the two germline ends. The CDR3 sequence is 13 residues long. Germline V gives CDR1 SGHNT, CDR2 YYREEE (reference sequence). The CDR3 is CASSFGSAGELFF. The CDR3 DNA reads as TGTGCCAGCAGCTTCGGCAGCGCCGGGGAGCTGTTTTTT.

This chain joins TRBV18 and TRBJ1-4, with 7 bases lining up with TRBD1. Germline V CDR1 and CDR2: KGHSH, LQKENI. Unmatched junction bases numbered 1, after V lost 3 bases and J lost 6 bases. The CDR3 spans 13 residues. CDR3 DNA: TGTGCCAGCTCACCTACAGGGGATGAAAAACTGTTTTTT. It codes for CASSPTGDEKLFF.

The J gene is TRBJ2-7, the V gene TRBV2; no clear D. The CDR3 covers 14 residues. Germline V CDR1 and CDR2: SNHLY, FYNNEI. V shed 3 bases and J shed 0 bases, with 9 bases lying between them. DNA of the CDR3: TGTGCCAGCAGTGATAGTGCGGCCTCCTACGAGCAGTACTTC. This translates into CASSDSAASYEQYF. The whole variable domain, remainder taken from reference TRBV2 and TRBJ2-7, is EPEVTQTPSHQVTQMGQEVILRCVPISNHLYFYWYRQILGQKVEFLVSFYNNEISEKSEIFDDQFSVERPDGSNFTLKIRSTKLEDSAMYFCASSDSAASYEQYFGPGTRLTVT.

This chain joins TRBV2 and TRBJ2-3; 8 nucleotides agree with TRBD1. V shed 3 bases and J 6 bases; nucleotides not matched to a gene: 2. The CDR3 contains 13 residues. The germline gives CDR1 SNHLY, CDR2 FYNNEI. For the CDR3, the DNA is TGTGCCAGCAGTGAGCAGGGGGCGGATACGCAGTATTTT. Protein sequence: CASSEQGADTQYF.

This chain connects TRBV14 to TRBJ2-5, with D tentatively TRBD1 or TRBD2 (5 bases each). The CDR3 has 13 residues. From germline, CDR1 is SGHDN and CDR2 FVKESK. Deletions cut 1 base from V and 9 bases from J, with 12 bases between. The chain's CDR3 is CASSQGGDRAQYF. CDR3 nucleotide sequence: TGTGCCAGCAGCCAAGGAGGGGATCGGGCCCAGTACTTC.

CDR3 DNA: TGCAGCGCCACCGGACAGGGCACGATAAATGAGCAGTTCTTC. Translated: CSATGQGTINEQFF. This chain links TRBV29-1 with TRBJ2-1; TRBD1 matches at 8 bases. The V and J ends lost 7 bases and 7 bases, in that order; junction bases with no gene match: 12. The CDR3 spans 14 residues. Germline CDR1 SQVTM, CDR2 ANQGSEA.

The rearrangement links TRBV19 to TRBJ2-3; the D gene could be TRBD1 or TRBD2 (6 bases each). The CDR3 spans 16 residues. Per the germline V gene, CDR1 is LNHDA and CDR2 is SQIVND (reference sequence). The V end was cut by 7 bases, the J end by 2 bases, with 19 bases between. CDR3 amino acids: CASTTTSGGHTDTQYF. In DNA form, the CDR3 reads TGTGCCAGTACTACGACTAGTGGGGGGCACACAGATACGCAGTATTTT.

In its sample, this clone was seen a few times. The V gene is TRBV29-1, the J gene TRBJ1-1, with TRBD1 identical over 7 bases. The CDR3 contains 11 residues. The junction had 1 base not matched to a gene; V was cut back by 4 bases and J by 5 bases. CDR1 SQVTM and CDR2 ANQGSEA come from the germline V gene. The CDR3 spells CSVVRGTEAFF. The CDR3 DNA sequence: TGCAGCGTTGTCAGGGGGACTGAAGCTTTCTTT.

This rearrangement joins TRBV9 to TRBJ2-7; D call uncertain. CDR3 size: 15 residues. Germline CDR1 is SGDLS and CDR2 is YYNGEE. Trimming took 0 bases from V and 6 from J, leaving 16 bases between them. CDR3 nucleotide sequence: TGTGCCAGCAGCGTAGGCGGAACCGGGTCGGTCGAGCAGTACTTC. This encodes CASSVGGTGSVEQYF.

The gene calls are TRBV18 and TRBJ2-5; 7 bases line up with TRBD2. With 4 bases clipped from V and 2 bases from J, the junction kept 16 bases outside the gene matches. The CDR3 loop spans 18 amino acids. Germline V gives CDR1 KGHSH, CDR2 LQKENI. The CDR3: CASSRGGRRRGSQETQYF. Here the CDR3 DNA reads TGTGCCAGCTCACGGGGAGGGCGGCGTAGAGGAAGTCAAGAGACCCAGTACTTC.

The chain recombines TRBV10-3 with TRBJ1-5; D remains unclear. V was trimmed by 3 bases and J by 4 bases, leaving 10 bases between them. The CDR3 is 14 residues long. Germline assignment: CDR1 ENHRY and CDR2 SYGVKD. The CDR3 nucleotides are TGTGCCATCAGTGACCCGGTTACAAATCAGCCCCAGCATTTT. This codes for CAISDPVTNQPQHF.